This T cell receptor beta chain emerged from a study of cytomegalovirus exposure and HLA in healthy donors. Notes on this clone: Antigen unknown.

The PCR was carried out with 60 Vbeta primers and 13 Jbeta primers. Generated by immunoSEQ multiplex PCR, the TCRdb table keeps only in-frame clones and is missing some. The table has about 140,000 clones, 82% seen once. Findings and caveats of the study: A few of the chains that were CMV-associated were confirmed in vitro to be specific for CMV antigens.

V lost 2 bases, J lost 1 base, and 11 bases lay in between. CDR3 length: 15 amino acids. CDR1 is SGHAT, CDR2 FQNNGV, per germline. The donors gave bone marrow, and they were healthy. The gene calls are TRBV11-2 and TRBJ1-1, with D perhaps matching TRBD1 (6 bases). The specimen sequenced was PBMCs. The clonotype was recovered from a man younger than 30 in good health and CMV-seropositive. Here the CDR3 reads CASSLPRTANTEAFF. The DNA of the CDR3 is TGTGCCAGCAGCTTACCCCGGACAGCGAACACTGAAGCTTTCTTT.